This entry is about one T cell receptor beta chain. These data come from a study of cytomegalovirus exposure and HLA in healthy donors. Germline assignment: CDR1 SEHNR and CDR2 FQNEAQ (reference sequence). The CDR3 runs to 13 residues. V shed 10 bases, J shed 7 bases, and the junction held 8 bases outside the gene matches. Generated by immunoSEQ multiplex PCR, the TCRdb table keeps only in-frame clones and is missing some. The table includes fewer than 250,000 clones, about 82% detected once. The J gene is TRBJ2-1, the V gene TRBV7-9; 9 bases are a match to TRBD1. The material sequenced was PBMCs. The sequence was obtained from a woman between 18 and 30 years old in good health and CMV-seronegative. CDR3 in amino acids: CATTRDRVNEQFF. The CDR3 bases are TGTGCCACAACAAGGGACAGGGTTAATGAGCAGTTCTTC.